This T cell receptor beta chain came from a study of PD-1 blockade in classical Hodgkin lymphoma. Study background: On a schedule of every 2 weeks, patients received nivolumab 3 mg/kg intravenously. Overall study findings and caveats: Among the patients, those starting nivolumab under 1 year after ASCT were excluded. Newly diagnosed patients had diversity similar to the baseline diversity of complete responders. Undefined causes, possibly disease activity or prior therapy, underlie the repertoire differences.

All the patients suffered relapse after autologous stem cell transplantation, and brentuximab vedotin exposure differed. Notes on this clone: Its antigen is currently unknown.

The V gene's germline CDR1 is MNHEY and CDR2 SMNVEV (reference sequence). Trimming shortened V by 3 bases and J by 6 bases, and 18 bases separated the two germline ends. This CDR3 spans 16 amino acids. The table came from immunoSEQ multiplex PCR; TCRdb's copy has only in-frame clones and leaves some out. The sample consists of approximately 59,000 clones, approximately 90% of them appearing once. The specimen comprised peripheral blood mononuclear cells (PBMCs), sampled before the second cycle of nivolumab. This TCR was recovered from a human donor with classical Hodgkin lymphoma. The chain employs TRBV27 and TRBJ1-5; D not certain. The CDR3 loop is CASSLLAQPPFQPQHF. The CDR3, as DNA: TGTGCCAGCAGTTTGTTAGCCCAGCCTCCGTTTCAGCCCCAGCATTTT.